This note documents a single TCR beta chain sequence. This clone was counted a single time. The specificity of this receptor is unknown. No per-base quality is available; no much larger clone lies one base away. Receptors were amplified or captured by the immunoSEQ multiplex PCR assay. Sourced from immuneACCESS, this table was stored by TCRdb with only in-frame sequences that have V and J called. A share of the clones is absent; for the studies checked, an unresolved V gene accounts for under half, and the remainder has no known explanation. In all, the sample holds approximately 59,000 clones, and around 87% of those were seen once. The ten largest account for about 4.8% of the sample. These data belong to a study of technical replicates of blood from several donors (dated by TCRdb to 2017 to 2019). Inclusive of the bounding cysteine and phenylalanine, the CDR3 is 15 residues long. Of the read, only the CDR3 DNA is kept; its 45 bases are in frame from base 1. CDR1 and CDR2 are drawn from the germline V gene: MNHEY, SVGAGI. Here V drops 0 bases and J drops 7 bases, and the junction holds 8 bases not matched to any gene.

The chain uses TRBV6-5 and TRBJ2-7, with TRBD1 identical over 8 junction bases. The clonotype was recovered from a human donor in good health. Some clones in this sample may be carry-over from other donors' samples. Sequenced: PBMCs. CDR3 reads: CASSYSRQGAGEQYF. DNA sequence: TGTGCCAGCAGTTACTCTAGGCAGGGGGCGGGAGAGCAGTACTTC.